The next 25 T cell receptor beta chains were all read from a single sample in a study of blood T cell repertoires in COVID-19. Here immunoSEQ multiplex PCR was the method, and the copy in TCRdb shows in-frame clones only, minus some. Found here are fewer than 350,000 clones, around 84% of them singletons; the top ten hold 1.9%. What was sequenced was PBMCs or T cells enriched from blood (not recorded which). Receptors originate from a woman aged 30 to 39 who had been exposed to COVID-19.

The DNA of the CDR3 is TGTGCCAGCAGTCCCGACAGGGCGGACTCACCCCTCCACTTT. Amino acids: CASSPDRADSPLHF. This chain links TRBV4-2 with TRBJ1-6; 7 bases agree with TRBD1. This CDR3 contains 14 residues. Germline V gene data show CDR1 as LGHNA and CDR2 as YNFKEQ. The J segment lost 10 bases and the V segment lost 6 bases, leaving 9 bases of the junction unmatched.

This clone was counted ten times or more. The genes are TRBV27 and TRBJ2-4, with a weak D call TRBD1 (6 bases). V was clipped by 3 bases and J by 7 bases, with 13 bases between them. CDR1 and CDR2 (germline): MNHEY, SMNVEV (reference sequence). CDR3 length equals 14 residues. CDR3 sequence reads: CASSFSGDGNIQYF. Written as DNA, the CDR3 is TGTGCCAGCAGTTTCTCAGGGGACGGCAACATTCAGTACTTC.

V and J are TRBV25-1 and TRBJ2-2, with 10 bases lining up with TRBD2. V gave up 2 bases and J gave up 3 bases; unmatched junction bases: 3. In germline, CDR1 is MGHDK, CDR2 SYGVNS. This CDR3 has 16 amino acids. For the CDR3, the DNA is TGTGCCAGCAGTGAAAGCGGGAGGGAATACACCGGGGAGCTGTTTTTT. This codes for CASSESGREYTGELFF.

This rearrangement joins TRBV27 to TRBJ2-7; D not resolved. The CDR3 is made up of 11 amino acids. Germline lookup yields CDR1 MNHEY and CDR2 SMNVEV (reference sequence). V lost 2 bases and J lost 6, with 5 bases in between. The CDR3 sequence is CASSLPPEQYF. The CDR3 DNA reads as TGTGCCAGCAGTTTACCTCCCGAGCAGTACTTC.

This sequence joins TRBV30 and TRBJ2-7; 7 bases align to TRBD1. Germline V CDR1 and CDR2: GTSNPN, SVGIG (reference sequence). This CDR3 contains 13 residues. Losses at the gene ends were 0 bases for V and 2 bases for J; bases not matched to a gene: 1. The CDR3 DNA is TGTGCCTGGAGTGTCCAGGGGGCCTACGAGCAGTACTTC. Amino acid sequence: CAWSVQGAYEQYF.

The chain combines TRBV27 with TRBJ1-5, with TRBD1 matching over 8 bases. The length of the CDR3 is 14 residues. Trimming at V came to 6 bases and at J to 9 bases, leaving 10 bases not matched to a gene. Per the germline V gene, CDR1 is MNHEY and CDR2 is SMNVEV (reference sequence). For the CDR3, the DNA is TGTGCCAGCAGGGAGACAGGGGTATGGGGGCCCCAGCATTTT. Encoded protein: CASRETGVWGPQHF.

The V call is TRBV19, the J call TRBJ2-5; the D gene is possibly TRBD1 (5 bases). Trimming pared 3 bases from V and 3 bases from J, leaving 8 bases between. The CDR3 runs to 13 residues. Per the germline V gene, CDR1 is LNHDA and CDR2 is SQIVND (reference sequence). CDR3: CASSIGREETQYF. The CDR3 DNA follows: TGTGCCAGTAGTATCGGCAGGGAAGAGACCCAGTACTTC.

This chain uses TRBV18 with TRBJ2-7; 9 bases align to TRBD1. After removal of 3 bases from V and 0 bases from J, the junction contained 6 bases not matched to a gene. Germline CDR1 is KGHSH and CDR2 is LQKENI. The CDR3 length is 16 residues. CDR3 DNA sequence: TGTGCCAGCTCACCTTCCGAGACAGGGGGCTCCTACGAGCAGTACTTC. Protein product: CASSPSETGGSYEQYF.

The V call is TRBV3-1 (or the pseudogene TRBV3-2), the J call TRBJ2-3; 8 bases line up with TRBD1. There are 16 residues in the CDR3. After removal of 3 bases from V and 0 bases from J, the junction contained 5 bases not matched to a gene. Germline assignment: CDR1 LGHDT and CDR2 YNNKEL (reference sequence). The CDR3 DNA reads TGTGCCAGCAGCCAGAGAACAGGGGGGAGCACAGATACGCAGTATTTT. Amino acids: CASSQRTGGSTDTQYF.

The chain employs TRBV7-9 and TRBJ2-1, with a tentative D call TRBD1 (6 bases). The CDR3 consists of 13 residues. The germline gives CDR1 SEHNR, CDR2 FQNEAQ (reference sequence). Trimming shortened V by 4 bases and J by 6 bases, and 10 bases separated the two germline ends. In nucleotides, the CDR3 is TGTGCCAGCAGCTCAACAGGGCCCAATGAGCAGTTCTTC. This codes for CASSSTGPNEQFF.

The V gene is TRBV6-1, the J gene TRBJ1-2, with TRBD1 as a possible D gene (6 bases). Germline CDR1 reads MNHNS; CDR2 reads SASEGT. The V end lost 0 bases, the J end lost 6 bases, and 8 bases lay between the germline ends. CDR3 length: 13 amino acids. CDR3 nucleotides: TGTGCCAGCAGTGAAGCCAACAGGGATGGCTACACCTTC. Amino acid sequence: CASSEANRDGYTF.

The rearrangement links TRBV12-5 to TRBJ2-3, with D tentatively TRBD2 (7 bases). CDR3 size: 17 residues. Germline V CDR1 and CDR2: LGHNT, FRNRAP. V was trimmed by 4 bases and J by 2 bases, leaving 19 bases between them. The CDR3 loop reads CASGSNAGARYTDTQYF. CDR3 nucleotide sequence: TGTGCTAGTGGTTCCAATGCGGGGGCCCGATACACAGATACGCAGTATTTT.

V and J are TRBV6-5 and TRBJ2-3; maybe TRBD2 (6 bases). V was clipped by 6 bases and J by 1 base, with 11 bases between them. The germline V gene encodes CDR1 MNHEY and CDR2 SVGAGI. The CDR3 extends over 14 amino acids. Here the CDR3 reads CASRSSVGTDTQYF. The CDR3 DNA is TGTGCCAGCAGATCTAGCGTAGGCACAGATACGCAGTATTTT.

The chain uses TRBV7-2 and TRBJ2-1; 10 positions match TRBD2. With 5 bases clipped from V and 10 bases from J, the junction kept 11 bases outside the gene matches. CDR1 is SGHTA and CDR2 is FQGNSA in the germline V gene. This CDR3 has 15 residues. The CDR3 DNA follows: TGTGCCAGCAGCCGTAGCGGGAGGCCAATCAGCGAGCAGTTCTTC. This translates into CASSRSGRPISEQFF.

V is TRBV7-2 and J is TRBJ2-1; 9 bases fit TRBD1. Germline assignment: CDR1 SGHTA and CDR2 FQGNSA. V shed 4 bases, J shed 7 bases, and the junction held 8 bases outside the gene matches. This CDR3 is 15 amino acids long. The DNA for the CDR3 is TGTGCCAGCAGCTCCATGGGGACAGGGAGGAATGAGCAGTTCTTC. Amino acids: CASSSMGTGRNEQFF.

This clone was counted a single time. The chain combines TRBV5-4 with TRBJ1-2, with D possibly TRBD1 on 6 matching bases. Trimming removed 0 bases from V and 6 bases from J, with 15 bases in between. The CDR3 has 15 amino acids. The germline V gene encodes CDR1 SGHNT and CDR2 YYREEE (reference sequence). DNA for the CDR3: TGTGCCAGCAGCTTGGGAGGGGGGGTACGGGATGGCTACACCTTC. It specifies CASSLGGGVRDGYTF.

The table lists this clone with a count of one. The V call is TRBV7-2, the J call TRBJ1-4; TRBD1 agrees at 8 bases. J was trimmed by 10 bases and V by 1 base; bases with no gene match: 8. This CDR3 comprises 15 residues. Germline CDR1 and CDR2: SGHTA and FQGNSA. The CDR3 sequence is CASSLGDRRQGKLFF. CDR3 DNA sequence: TGTGCCAGCAGCTTAGGGGACAGGCGACAGGGAAAACTGTTTTTT.

On this clone itself: Other DNA sequences of this sample code for an identical CDR3. The chain employs TRBV27 and TRBJ2-7; 7 bases match TRBD1. Germline V gene lookup returns CDR1 MNHEY and CDR2 SMNVEV (reference sequence). With V trimmed by 3 bases and J by 4 bases, 3 bases remained unmatched. CDR3 size: 13 residues. CDR3 in DNA: TGTGCCAGCAGTTTCCGGACAGGTTACGAGCAGTACTTC. Protein sequence: CASSFRTGYEQYF.

V is TRBV4-1 and J is TRBJ2-1; no clear D gene. CDR1 is MGHRA and CDR2 is YSYEKL in the germline V gene. The CDR3 consists of 16 residues. Between the trimmed V and J ends, which lost 1 base and 1 base, there was a span of 11 bases. CDR3 in DNA: TGCGCCAGCAGCCAAGCCCCCCCAGGATCCTACAATGAGCAGTTCTTC. It is translated as CASSQAPPGSYNEQFF.

This chain connects TRBV6-2 or TRBV6-3 to TRBJ1-2; 7 nucleotides line up with TRBD1. The CDR3 runs to 13 residues. With 0 bases clipped from V and 6 bases from J, the junction kept 1 base outside the gene matches. Germline-derived CDR1 and CDR2 are MNHEY and SVGEGT. The CDR3 nucleotides read TGTGCCAGCAGTTACTCGCAGGGGGATGGCTACACCTTC. The encoded protein is CASSYSQGDGYTF.

This chain links TRBV11-2 with TRBJ2-7, with D possibly matching TRBD1 (6 bases). Trimming left V 3 bases short and J 4 bases short, with 13 bases between. CDR1 is SGHAT, CDR2 FQNNGV, per germline. The CDR3 length is 14 residues. The CDR3 DNA follows: TGTGCCAGCAGCTTCATAGGGGGTGTGTACGAGCAGTACTTC. Its translation is CASSFIGGVYEQYF.

This sequence joins TRBV5-6 and TRBJ1-2, with TRBD1 matching 8 bases. The length of the CDR3 is 16 residues. CDR1 and CDR2 from the germline V gene are SGHDT and YYEEEE. The junction had 6 bases not matched to a gene; V was cut back by 0 bases and J by 2 bases. The CDR3 sequence is CASSLGGQAPNYGYTF. The CDR3 DNA sequence: TGTGCCAGCAGCTTGGGGGGACAGGCTCCCAACTATGGCTACACCTTC.

The chain links TRBV5-1 to TRBJ2-3; weak D call: TRBD2 (7 bases). The CDR3 spans 16 residues. Trimming removed 2 bases at V and 0 bases at J, with 13 bases between. The V gene's germline CDR1 is SGHRS and CDR2 YFSETQ. The CDR3 loop reads CASSFRAGASTDTQYF. CDR3 DNA sequence: TGCGCCAGCAGCTTTCGTGCGGGGGCTAGCACAGATACGCAGTATTTT. Full variable domain (outside the CDR3, taken from reference TRBV5-1 and TRBJ2-3): KAGVTQTPRYLIKTRGQQVTLSCSPISGHRSVSWYQQTPGQGLQFLFEYFSETQRNKGNFPGRFSGRQFSNSRSEMNVSTLELGDSALYLCASSFRAGASTDTQYFGPGTRLTVL.

The V gene is TRBV12-5, the J gene TRBJ1-2, with TRBD1 as a possible D gene (5 bases). V lost 6 bases and J lost 8, with 13 bases in between. Germline lookup yields CDR1 LGHNT and CDR2 FRNRAP. This CDR3 is 12 amino acids long. The chain's CDR3 is CASGTPGGGYTF. The DNA for the CDR3 is TGTGCTAGTGGCACACCGGGGGGGGGCTACACCTTC.

In this sample, this clone turned up a few times. The chain links TRBV7-2 to TRBJ1-2; maybe TRBD1 (6 bases). V lost 3 bases and J 2 bases, leaving 10 bases between the germline ends. The CDR3 extends over 14 amino acids. Per germline, CDR1 SGHTA and CDR2 FQGNSA. Written as DNA, the CDR3 is TGTGCCAGCAGCTTCTTTGGACAGAACTATGGCTACACCTTC. Residues: CASSFFGQNYGYTF.